This TCR beta chain came from a study of tumor and adjacent non-tumor tissue in lung cancer. General study findings and limits: Normal lung showed higher cumulative top 100 clone frequency than tumor.

This sample's RNA came from whole unsorted tissue. Distant lung tissue was collected more than 3 cm away from the tumor edge. The CDR3 covers 16 residues. Germline values: CDR1 SGHTA, CDR2 FQGNSA. TCRbeta libraries were built with three rounds of nested PCR, modified from ARM-PCR. TCRdb used MiXCR to reprocess the multiplex PCR reads, holding one entry per CDR3 protein. The sample consists of about 76,000 distinct CDR3 sequences, roughly 80% of them appearing once. On this clonotype itself: Its antigen is unknown. A read error may account for a junction end that differs from germline.

Input material: distant non-tumor lung tissue. The sequence was collected from a man aged 55 to 70 with non-small cell lung cancer. The chain is built from TRBV7-2 and TRBJ2-1; D is perhaps TRBD1 (6 bases). CDR3 loop: CASSKAGWGRNNELFF. DNA for the CDR3: TGTGCCAGCAGCAAGGCAGGGTGGGGGCGTAACAATGAGCTGTTCTTC.